Measured by frequency, the clone carrying this T cell receptor (beta chain) is medium-sized. The antigen remains unidentified. From germline, CDR1 is LNHDA and CDR2 SQIVND (reference sequence). The CDR3 extends over 14 amino acids. The data were obtained in a study of T cell clusters in autoimmune cytopenias. Study-level information: Per sample, median TRB depth was 51,575 reads, yielding a median roughly 2,000 distinct clonotypes. Study findings and constraints: Primary autoimmune cytopenia patients appeared to lack physiological T cell clusters present in healthy donors. The cluster-lack signature was not seen for secondary cytopenia versus chronic lymphocytic leukemia. TRB repertoire shifts in secondary cytopenia and chronic lymphocytic leukemia mostly reflected lymphoma, not autoimmunity.

Each sample's input was around 250 ng genomic DNA, 38,000 or so genome equivalents. TRB was amplified by touch-down multiplex PCR, primer pools A and B combined. TCRdb reworked the multiplex PCR reads into one entry per CDR3 protein, no DNA. The sample holds 3,500 to 4,000 distinct CDR3 sequences. The sequenced sample consisted of peripheral blood. The sequence came from a human donor with an autoimmune cytopenia or autoimmune hepatitis (not recorded which). V gene TRBV19 combines with J gene TRBJ1-3. CDR3 residues: CASSIPGFGNTIYF.